The 25 T cell receptor beta chains given below trace back to one sample, sequenced in a study of graft-versus-host responses after intestinal transplantation. The protocol was immunoSEQ multiplex PCR, while the TCRdb copy is restricted to in-frame clones and leaves out a portion. The repertoire has approximately 89,000 clones, about 94% of them found once; the top ten carry more than 0.15%. No antigens are known for them. The sample in question was unstimulated CD4+ T cells sorted from spleen or lymph node cells, obtained before intestinal transplant. Receptors were obtained from a human donor who received an intestinal transplant.

This sequence joins TRBV7-2 and TRBJ1-6; 7 bases map to TRBD1. Germline CDR1 reads SGHTA; CDR2 reads FQGNSA. This CDR3 is built from 17 residues. Trimming cost V 2 bases and J 7 bases; bases outside gene matches: 11. CDR3 in amino acids: CASSLKQGPTKNSPLHF. CDR3 bases: TGTGCCAGCAGCTTAAAACAGGGGCCCACAAAGAATTCACCCCTCCACTTT.

This clone was seen more than once but under ten times. The chain links TRBV6-6 to TRBJ2-1, with TRBD2 as a possible D gene (5 bases). The ends were cut back, 2 bases at V and 8 bases at J, with 7 bases in the middle. CDR1 and CDR2 (germline): MNHNY, SVGAGI (reference sequence). The CDR3 sequence is 12 residues long. CDR3 bases: TGTGCCAGCAGTTACAACGGGGATGAGCAGTTCTTC. It specifies CASSYNGDEQFF.

The chain links TRBV5-1 to TRBJ2-1, with 7 bases lining up with TRBD2. J was trimmed by 4 bases and V by 0 bases; bases with no gene match: 4. CDR1 is SGHRS, CDR2 YFSETQ, per germline. The CDR3 extends over 15 amino acids. This chain's CDR3 is CASSLGLADYNEQFF. For the CDR3, the DNA is TGCGCCAGCAGCTTGGGGCTAGCGGATTACAATGAGCAGTTCTTC.

The chain uses TRBV9 and TRBJ2-2; 8 positions agree with TRBD2. Germline V lookup: CDR1 SGDLS, CDR2 YYNGEE. After removal of 2 bases from V and 1 base from J, the junction contained 4 bases not matched to a gene. This CDR3 region has 16 residues. The CDR3 region is CASSVLTSGNTGELFF. CDR3 in DNA: TGTGCCAGCAGCGTCCTCACTAGCGGGAACACCGGGGAGCTGTTTTTT.

CDR3 region: CASMKDGGRTYEQYF. CDR3 in DNA: TGTGCCAGCATGAAGGACGGGGGGAGAACCTACGAGCAGTACTTC. The chain links TRBV2 to TRBJ2-5, with TRBD2 matching over 7 bases. Judging by the DNA end, TRBJ2-7 fits better; the J call may be wrong. CDR3 length: 15 residues. Germline values: CDR1 SNHLY, CDR2 FYNNEI.

V is TRBV6-6 and J is TRBJ2-3; 9 bases line up with TRBD2. V lost 5 bases and J lost 8; bases outside the gene matches: 11. The germline gives CDR1 MNHNY, CDR2 SVGAGI (reference sequence). The CDR3 consists of 15 residues. The CDR3 is CASSTLAGERGTQYF. DNA of the CDR3: TGTGCCAGCAGTACCTTAGCGGGGGAGAGGGGTACGCAGTATTTT.

The V gene is TRBV19, the J gene TRBJ2-5; maybe TRBD1 (6 bases). V lost 6 bases and J 4 bases, leaving 15 bases between the germline ends. The CDR3 has 14 amino acids. Looked up from germline, CDR1 is LNHDA and CDR2 is SQIVND (reference sequence). DNA of the CDR3: TGTGCCAGTAGCAGGCCGGGGACAACAGAGACCCAGTACTTC. This sequence encodes CASSRPGTTETQYF.

The chain combines TRBV7-9 with TRBJ1-1, with a weak D call TRBD1 (5 bases). V shed 5 bases and J shed 9 bases, with 13 bases lying between them. This CDR3 is 12 amino acids long. Germline V gene lookup returns CDR1 SEHNR and CDR2 FQNEAQ (reference sequence). CDR3 in amino acids: CASSPAGQQAFF. CDR3 sequence (DNA): TGTGCCAGCAGCCCCGCAGGGCAGCAAGCTTTCTTT.

Concerning this clone: The same CDR3 can be traced to other DNA sequences in this sample. V and J are TRBV15 and TRBJ1-3; D uncertain. CDR1 is LNHNV and CDR2 is YYDKDF in the germline V gene (reference sequence). CDR3 length: 15 amino acids. V was shortened by 0 bases and J by 1 base, with 7 bases between the two germline ends. This chain's CDR3 is CATSRDLASGNTIYF. CDR3 DNA sequence: TGTGCCACCAGCAGAGATTTAGCTTCTGGAAACACCATATATTTT.

The chain employs TRBV7-7 and TRBJ2-2, with D possibly TRBD2 on 6 matching bases. Trimming shortened V by 4 bases and J by 7 bases, and 13 bases separated the two germline ends. Per the germline V gene, CDR1 is SSHAT and CDR2 is FNYEAQ (reference sequence). The length of the CDR3 is 14 residues. The DNA for the CDR3 is TGTGCCAGCAGCTCGGGACTTCTAGGCGGGGAGCTGTTTTTT. This codes for CASSSGLLGGELFF.

V and J are TRBV25-1 and TRBJ1-6; 9 bases line up with TRBD1. Trimming at V came to 8 bases and at J to 10 bases, leaving 9 bases not matched to a gene. This CDR3 contains 14 residues. Germline CDR1 MGHDK, CDR2 SYGVNS. CDR3 coding DNA: TGTGCCAGCTCCCGGACAGGGGAGAACTCACCCCTCCACTTT. Amino acids: CASSRTGENSPLHF.

The chain links TRBV30 to TRBJ1-4; D gene unclear. The germline V gene encodes CDR1 GTSNPN and CDR2 SVGIG (reference sequence). This CDR3 spans 16 amino acids. V was shortened by 7 bases and J by 0 bases, with 18 bases between the two germline ends. CDR3: CAFCEALAATNEKLFF. The CDR3 nucleotides are TGTGCCTTCTGCGAGGCACTAGCAGCAACTAATGAAAAACTGTTTTTT.

V gene TRBV6-6 combines with J gene TRBJ2-5; TRBD2 aligns across 13 bases. CDR1 is MNHNY, CDR2 SVGAGI, per germline (reference sequence). V lost 5 bases, J lost 4 bases, and 7 bases stayed unmatched. CDR3 size: 16 residues. The CDR3 DNA is TGTGCCAGCAGTAACCTGGGACTAGCGGGATCAGAGACCCAGTACTTC. Encoded protein: CASSNLGLAGSETQYF.

This chain's CDR3 is CASSYAEGSPLHF. CDR3 coding DNA: TGTGCCAGCAGTTACGCGGAGGGATCACCCCTCCACTTT. V is TRBV6-6 and J is TRBJ1-6; no firm D call. The CDR3 runs 13 residues. V was shortened by 2 bases and J by 10 bases, with 9 bases between the two germline ends. Germline values: CDR1 MNHNY, CDR2 SVGAGI (reference sequence).

This chain uses TRBV27 with TRBJ2-1, with TRBD2 matching 10 bases. Trimming cost V 7 bases and J 4 bases; bases outside gene matches: 16. Germline lookup yields CDR1 MNHEY and CDR2 SMNVEV (reference sequence). The CDR3 is 18 residues long. This chain's CDR3 is CASMAPGLAGAGYNEQFF. In nucleotides, the CDR3 is TGTGCCAGCATGGCCCCCGGCCTAGCGGGAGCGGGGTACAATGAGCAGTTCTTC.

The J gene is TRBJ1-2, the V gene TRBV19, with 7 bases aligning to TRBD1. V dropped 4 bases and J dropped 0; count of bases not matched to a gene: 8. The CDR3 runs 16 residues. From germline, CDR1 is LNHDA and CDR2 SQIVND (reference sequence). CDR3 in DNA: TGTGCCAGTAGTAACTACGGGACAGCCACTAACTATGGCTACACCTTC. Translating gives CASSNYGTATNYGYTF.

The gene calls are TRBV6-5 and TRBJ1-1; TRBD1 matches 8 bases. The CDR3 has 14 residues. V was clipped by 5 bases and J by 5 bases; unmatched bases: 7. The germline V gene encodes CDR1 MNHEY and CDR2 SVGAGI. The CDR3 DNA reads TGTGCCAGCAGTATCGACAGGGGAATTACTGAAGCTTTCTTT. This codes for CASSIDRGITEAFF.

Concerning this clone: One end of the junction fails to match germline, which may point to a read error. The rearrangement uses TRBV27 and TRBJ2-7; D remains unclear. The germline gives CDR1 MNHEY, CDR2 SMNVEV (reference sequence). This CDR3 region has 11 residues. The CDR3: CASSFATEQYF. The CDR3 DNA follows: TGTGCCAGCAGTTTTGCTACAGAGCAATACTTC.

The chain employs TRBV2 and TRBJ1-5; perhaps TRBD1 as D (6 bases). V was cut by 4 bases and J by 6 bases, with 13 bases left in between. The CDR3 sequence is 14 residues long. The V gene's germline CDR1 is SNHLY and CDR2 FYNNEI. The CDR3, as DNA: TGTGCCAGCAGTGCGACAGGTAGGGGTCAGCCCCAGCATTTT. As protein: CASSATGRGQPQHF.

This clone was observed once. This sequence joins TRBV7-6 and TRBJ2-7; D gene unclear. The CDR3 is 14 amino acids. Trimming removed 0 bases from V and 6 bases from J, with 12 bases in between. The V gene's germline CDR1 is SGHVS and CDR2 FNYEAQ. For the CDR3, the DNA is TGTGCCAGCAGCTTAGCGCCCAGGCCAGGCGAGCAGTACTTC. Amino acids: CASSLAPRPGEQYF.

The J gene is TRBJ2-4, the V gene TRBV5-4; 8 bases are a match to TRBD1. The V gene end was trimmed by 4 bases and the J gene end by 3 bases; junction bases not matched to a gene: 3. Germline V gene sequence: CDR1 SGHNT, CDR2 YYREEE (reference sequence). CDR3 length: 14 amino acids. The CDR3 DNA is TGTGCCAGCAGCCAGACAGGGGACAAAAACATTCAGTACTTC. As protein: CASSQTGDKNIQYF.

The rearrangement links TRBV6-1 to TRBJ2-1, with D possibly TRBD1 on 6 matching bases. Per the germline V gene, CDR1 is MNHNS and CDR2 is SASEGT. V was shortened by 6 bases and J by 3 bases, with 12 bases between the two germline ends. The CDR3 is made up of 14 amino acids. This chain's CDR3 is CASRFGQSYNEQFF. DNA for the CDR3: TGTGCCAGCAGGTTCGGACAGAGCTACAATGAGCAGTTCTTC.

V and J are TRBV4-2 and TRBJ2-5, with 8 bases that match TRBD2. Germline-derived CDR1 and CDR2 are LGHNA and YNFKEQ. After removal of 0 bases from V and 1 base from J, the junction contained 7 bases not matched to a gene. The CDR3 consists of 17 residues. CDR3 in DNA: TGTGCCAGCAGCCAAGATTTCCGGGGGGGCGCCCAAGAGACCCAGTACTTC. It codes for CASSQDFRGGAQETQYF.

The chain joins TRBV10-3 to TRBJ2-1; perhaps TRBD1 as D (5 bases). The CDR3 has 16 residues. With 2 bases removed from V and 4 bases from J, the gap between germline ends came to 15 bases. Germline V gene sequence: CDR1 ENHRY, CDR2 SYGVKD. The CDR3 DNA sequence: TGTGCCATCAGTGAGACGACCAGAAAGGGGTACAATGAGCAGTTCTTC. Translation: CAISETTRKGYNEQFF.

This chain uses TRBV6-5 with TRBJ2-2; 7 positions match TRBD1. Per germline, CDR1 MNHEY and CDR2 SVGAGI. V lost 5 bases to trimming and J lost 2 bases; unmatched junction nucleotides: 2. The CDR3 is 14 amino acids. The CDR3 loop reads CASSRDRNTGELFF. CDR3 coding DNA: TGTGCCAGCAGTCGGGACAGAAACACCGGGGAGCTGTTTTTT.